Each of the 9 T cell receptor beta chains below was sequenced from the same sample in a study of cytomegalovirus exposure and HLA in healthy donors. The PCR had 60 Vbeta and 13 Jbeta primers. Only in-frame clones appear in the TCRdb table, and some are missing; sequencing was by immunoSEQ multiplex PCR. The sample holds some 170,000 clones, 77% seen once. Material: PBMCs. These receptors all come from an older woman in good health and CMV-seropositive.

This chain joins TRBV19 and TRBJ2-5; D unresolved. Germline V lookup: CDR1 LNHDA, CDR2 SQIVND (reference sequence). The CDR3 length is 12 residues. Trimming took 7 bases from V and 1 from J, leaving 7 bases between them. CDR3 loop: CASNFPQETQYF. The CDR3 DNA reads as TGTGCCAGTAACTTCCCCCAAGAGACCCAGTACTTC.

This clone was seen only once. The genes are TRBV7-8 and TRBJ1-1; TRBD1 is a possible D gene (6 bases). The CDR3 contains 14 residues. V lost 1 base and J 5 bases, leaving 11 bases between the germline ends. Germline-derived CDR1 and CDR2 are SGHVS and FQNEAQ. CDR3 protein: CASSLVAGATEAFF. CDR3 nucleotide sequence: TGTGCCAGCAGCTTAGTTGCGGGGGCGACTGAAGCTTTCTTT.

The sample holds one count of this clone. The rearrangement joins TRBV5-4 to TRBJ2-7; D may be TRBD1 (8 bases). CDR3 size: 14 residues. V was pared by 2 bases and J by 4 bases, with 13 bases between. Germline V gene lookup returns CDR1 SGHNT and CDR2 YYREEE (reference sequence). CDR3 bases: TGTGCCAGCAGCTTACAGGGGGGGACATACGAGCAGTACTTC. It yields the protein CASSLQGGTYEQYF.

V gene TRBV29-1 combines with J gene TRBJ2-1, with 14 bases fitting TRBD2. The CDR3 runs to 16 residues. Losses at the gene ends were 6 bases for V and 5 bases for J; bases not matched to a gene: 9. In germline, CDR1 is SQVTM, CDR2 ANQGSEA. The CDR3 DNA sequence: TGCAGCGTGGCCGGGACTAGCGGGGGTGCGGACAATGAGCAGTTCTTC. Its protein product is CSVAGTSGGADNEQFF.

This chain links TRBV6-1 with TRBJ2-2; 7 nucleotides match TRBD2. V dropped 3 bases and J dropped 6; count of bases not matched to a gene: 7. CDR1 and CDR2 from the germline V gene are MNHNS and SASEGT. The CDR3 contains 15 residues. This CDR3 reads CASSERTAGAGELFF. CDR3 DNA: TGTGCCAGCAGTGAGCGGACCGCGGGGGCCGGGGAGCTGTTTTTT.

The gene calls are TRBV28 and TRBJ1-5, with D possibly being TRBD1 (6 bases). V was pared by 7 bases and J by 7 bases, with 29 bases between. Germline loops: CDR1 MDHEN, CDR2 SYDVKM. The CDR3 has 18 residues. This CDR3 is CASNLPPSAGWGGQPQHF. The CDR3 coding sequence is TGTGCCAGCAATCTTCCCCCGTCGGCAGGCTGGGGGGGCCAGCCCCAGCATTTT. The full variable domain, with the rest looked up from reference TRBV28 and TRBJ1-5, is DVKVTQSSRYLVKRTGEKVFLECVQDMDHENMFWYRQDPGLGLRLIYFSYDVKMKEKGDIPEGYSVSREKKERFSLILESASTNQTSMYLCASNLPPSAGWGGQPQHFGDGTRLSIL.

This chain joins TRBV30 and TRBJ1-6; TRBD1 is a possible D gene (5 bases). This CDR3 contains 14 residues. The germline gives CDR1 GTSNPN, CDR2 SVGIG (reference sequence). Between the trimmed V and J ends, which lost 1 base and 10 bases, there was a span of 14 bases. The CDR3 is CAWSALHGGSPLHF. The CDR3 coding sequence is TGTGCCTGGAGTGCCCTACACGGGGGGTCACCCCTCCACTTT. Supplemented by reference TRBV30 and TRBJ1-6, the full variable domain reads SQTIHQWPATLVQPVGSPLSLECTVEGTSNPNLYWYRQAAGRGLQLLFYSVGIGQISSEVPQNLSASRPQDRQFILSSKKLLLSDSGFYLCAWSALHGGSPLHFGNGTRLTVT.

This chain links TRBV5-6 with TRBJ2-7; the match to TRBD1 covers 10 bases. Germline V lookup: CDR1 SGHDT, CDR2 YYEEEE. The CDR3 extends over 15 amino acids. V gave up 1 base and J gave up 3 bases; unmatched junction bases: 4. CDR3 sequence reads: CASSLSGQGLYEQYF. As DNA, the CDR3 is TGTGCCAGCAGCTTGTCGGGACAGGGGCTCTACGAGCAGTACTTC.

The chain employs TRBV2 and TRBJ2-5; 8 nucleotides agree with TRBD2. Per the germline V gene, CDR1 is SNHLY and CDR2 is FYNNEI. The CDR3 is made up of 15 amino acids. After removal of 6 bases from V and 4 bases from J, the junction contained 10 bases not matched to a gene. Written as DNA, the CDR3 is TGTGCCAGCAGATCAAGCGGGAGTAGGGGAGAGACCCAGTACTTC. Its protein is CASRSSGSRGETQYF.